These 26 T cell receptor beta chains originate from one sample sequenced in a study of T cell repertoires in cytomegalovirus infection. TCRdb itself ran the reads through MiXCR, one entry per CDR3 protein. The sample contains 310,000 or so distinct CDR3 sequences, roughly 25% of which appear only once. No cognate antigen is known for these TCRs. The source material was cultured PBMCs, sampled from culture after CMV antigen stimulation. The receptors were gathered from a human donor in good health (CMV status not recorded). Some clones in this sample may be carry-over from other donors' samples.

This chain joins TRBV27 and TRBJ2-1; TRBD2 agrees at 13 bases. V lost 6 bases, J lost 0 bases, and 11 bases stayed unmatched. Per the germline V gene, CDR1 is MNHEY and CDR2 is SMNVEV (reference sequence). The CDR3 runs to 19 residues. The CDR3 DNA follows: TGTGCCAGCAGGAAACTAGCGGGAGGGCCGGGGAGCTCCTACAATGAGCAGTTCTTC. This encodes CASRKLAGGPGSSYNEQFF.

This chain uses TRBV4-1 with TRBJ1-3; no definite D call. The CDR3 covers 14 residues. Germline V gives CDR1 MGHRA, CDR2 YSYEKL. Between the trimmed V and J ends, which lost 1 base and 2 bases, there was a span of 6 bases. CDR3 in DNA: TGCGCCAGCAGCCAAGCGTCGACTGGAAACACCATATATTTT. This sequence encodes CASSQASTGNTIYF.

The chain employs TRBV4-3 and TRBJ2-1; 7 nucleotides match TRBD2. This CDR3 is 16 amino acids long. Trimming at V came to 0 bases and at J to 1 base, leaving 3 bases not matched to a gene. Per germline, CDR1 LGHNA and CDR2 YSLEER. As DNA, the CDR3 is TGCGCCAGCAGCCAAGAGGCTAGCGGTTCCTACAATGAGCAGTTCTTC. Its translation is CASSQEASGSYNEQFF.

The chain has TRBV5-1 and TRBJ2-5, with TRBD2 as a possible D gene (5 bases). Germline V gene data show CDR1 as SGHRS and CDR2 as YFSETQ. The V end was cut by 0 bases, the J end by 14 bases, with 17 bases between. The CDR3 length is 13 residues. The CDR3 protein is CASSLDGLAYSYF. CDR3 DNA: TGCGCCAGCAGCTTGGATGGGCTAGCCTACTCTTACTTC. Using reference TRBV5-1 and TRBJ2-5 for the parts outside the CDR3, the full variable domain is KAGVTQTPRYLIKTRGQQVTLSCSPISGHRSVSWYQQTPGQGLQFLFEYFSETQRNKGNFPGRFSGRQFSNSRSEMNVSTLELGDSALYLCASSLDGLAYSYFGPGTRLLVL.

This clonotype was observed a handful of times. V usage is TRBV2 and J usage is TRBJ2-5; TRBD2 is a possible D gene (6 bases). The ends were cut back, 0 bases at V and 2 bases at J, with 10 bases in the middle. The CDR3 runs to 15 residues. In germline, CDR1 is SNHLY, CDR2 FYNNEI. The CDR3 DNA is TGTGCCAGCAGTGAAGCGCGGAGGGGACAAGAGACCCAGTACTTC. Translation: CASSEARRGQETQYF.

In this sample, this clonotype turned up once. This CDR3 is CASSYTVVGEKLFF. For the CDR3, the DNA is TGTGCCAGCAGTTACACGGTGGTCGGTGAAAAACTGTTTTTT. The rearrangement uses TRBV6-2 or TRBV6-3 and TRBJ1-4; no firm D call. The CDR3 covers 14 residues. The V end was cut by 2 bases, the J end by 7 bases, with 11 bases between. Germline V lookup: CDR1 MNHEY, CDR2 SVGEGT.

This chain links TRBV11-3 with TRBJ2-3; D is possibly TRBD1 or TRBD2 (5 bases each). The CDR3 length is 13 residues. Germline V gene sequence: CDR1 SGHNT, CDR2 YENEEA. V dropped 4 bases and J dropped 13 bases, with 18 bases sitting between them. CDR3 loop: CASSSSGTAREYF. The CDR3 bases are TGTGCCAGCAGCTCCTCCGGGACCGCACGGGAGTATTTT.

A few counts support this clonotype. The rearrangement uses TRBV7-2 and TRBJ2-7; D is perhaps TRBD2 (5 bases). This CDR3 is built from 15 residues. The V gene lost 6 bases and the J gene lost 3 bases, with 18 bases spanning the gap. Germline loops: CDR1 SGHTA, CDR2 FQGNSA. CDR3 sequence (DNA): TGTGCCAGCAGACCGGTCGGGGTCCCTTACTACGAGCAGTACTTC. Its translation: CASRPVGVPYYEQYF.

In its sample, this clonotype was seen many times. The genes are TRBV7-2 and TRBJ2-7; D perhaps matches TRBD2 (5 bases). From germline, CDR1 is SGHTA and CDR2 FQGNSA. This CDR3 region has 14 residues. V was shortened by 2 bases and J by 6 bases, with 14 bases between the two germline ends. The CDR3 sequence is CASSLNGVPSEQYF. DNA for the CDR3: TGTGCCAGCAGCTTAAACGGGGTGCCGTCCGAGCAGTACTTC.

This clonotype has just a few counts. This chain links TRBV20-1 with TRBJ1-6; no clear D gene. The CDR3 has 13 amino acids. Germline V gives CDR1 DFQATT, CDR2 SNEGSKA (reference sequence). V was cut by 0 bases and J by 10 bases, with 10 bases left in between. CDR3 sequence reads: CSARETVTSPLHF. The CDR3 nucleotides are TGCAGTGCTAGAGAGACTGTAACCTCACCCCTCCACTTT.

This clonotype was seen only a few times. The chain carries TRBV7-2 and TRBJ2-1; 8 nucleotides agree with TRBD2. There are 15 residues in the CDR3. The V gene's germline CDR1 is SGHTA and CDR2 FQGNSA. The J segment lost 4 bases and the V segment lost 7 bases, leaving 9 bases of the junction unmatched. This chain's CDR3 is CASTQSGSEYNEQFF. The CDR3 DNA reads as TGTGCCAGCACCCAAAGCGGGAGCGAATACAATGAGCAGTTCTTC.

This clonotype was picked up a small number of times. CDR3 protein: CASRGPADTQYF. CDR3 coding DNA: TGTGCCAGTAGGGGGCCGGCAGATACGCAGTATTTT. The rearrangement joins TRBV19 to TRBJ2-3; D may be TRBD1 (5 bases). The CDR3 length is 12 residues. The V and J ends lost 6 bases and 4 bases respectively, with 8 bases between them. Germline CDR1 and CDR2: LNHDA and SQIVND (reference sequence). The full variable domain, its missing parts supplied by reference TRBV19 and TRBJ2-3, is DGGITQSPKYLFRKEGQNVTLSCEQNLNHDAMYWYRQDPGQGLRLIYYSQIVNDFQKGDIAEGYSVSREKKESFPLTVTSAQKNPTAFYLCASRGPADTQYFGPGTRLTVL.

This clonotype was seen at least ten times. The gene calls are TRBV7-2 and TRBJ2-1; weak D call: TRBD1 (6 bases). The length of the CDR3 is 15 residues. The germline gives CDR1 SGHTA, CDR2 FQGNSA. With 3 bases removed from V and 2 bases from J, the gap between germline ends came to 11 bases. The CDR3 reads CASSFIRDTYNEQFF. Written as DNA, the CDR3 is TGTGCCAGCAGCTTTATCCGGGACACCTACAATGAGCAGTTCTTC.

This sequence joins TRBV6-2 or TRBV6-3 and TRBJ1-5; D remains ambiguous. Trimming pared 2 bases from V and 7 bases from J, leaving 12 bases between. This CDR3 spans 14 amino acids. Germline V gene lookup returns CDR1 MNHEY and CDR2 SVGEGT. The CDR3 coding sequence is TGTGCCAGCAGTTACGTTGGGCTGCAACAGCCCCAGCATTTT. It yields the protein CASSYVGLQQPQHF.

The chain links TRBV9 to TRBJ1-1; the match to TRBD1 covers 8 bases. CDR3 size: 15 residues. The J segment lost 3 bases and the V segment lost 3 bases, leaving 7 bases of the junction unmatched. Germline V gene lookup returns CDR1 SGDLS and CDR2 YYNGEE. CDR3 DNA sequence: TGTGCCAGCAGCGAGGTCAGGGGGCGGGACACTGAAGCTTTCTTT. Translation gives CASSEVRGRDTEAFF.

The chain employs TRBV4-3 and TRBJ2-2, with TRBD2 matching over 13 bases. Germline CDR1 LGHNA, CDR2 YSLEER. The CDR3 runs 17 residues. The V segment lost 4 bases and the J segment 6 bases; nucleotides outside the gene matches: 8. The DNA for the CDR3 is TGCGCCAGCAGCCCAACGGGACTAGCGGGATCTTCCGGGGAGCTGTTTTTT. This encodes CASSPTGLAGSSGELFF.

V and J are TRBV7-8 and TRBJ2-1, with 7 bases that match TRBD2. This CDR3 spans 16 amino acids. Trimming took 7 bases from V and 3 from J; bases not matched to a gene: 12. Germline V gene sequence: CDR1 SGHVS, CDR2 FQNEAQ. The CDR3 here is CASNQLGRAGYNEQFF. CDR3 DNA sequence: TGTGCCAGCAACCAACTTGGGAGGGCCGGCTACAATGAGCAGTTCTTC. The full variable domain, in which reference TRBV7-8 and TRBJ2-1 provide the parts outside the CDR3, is GAGVSQSPRYKVAKRGQDVALRCDPISGHVSLFWYQQALGQGPEFLTYFQNEAQLDKSGLPSDRFFAERPEGSVSTLKIQRTQQEDSAVYLCASNQLGRAGYNEQFFGPGTRLTVL.

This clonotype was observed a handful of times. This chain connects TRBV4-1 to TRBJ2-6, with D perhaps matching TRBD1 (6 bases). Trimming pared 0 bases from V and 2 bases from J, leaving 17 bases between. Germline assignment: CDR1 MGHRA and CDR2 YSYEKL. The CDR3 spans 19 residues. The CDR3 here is CASSQDIEGVFPGANVLTF. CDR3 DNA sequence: TGCGCCAGCAGCCAAGATATAGAGGGGGTATTCCCTGGGGCCAACGTCCTGACTTTC.

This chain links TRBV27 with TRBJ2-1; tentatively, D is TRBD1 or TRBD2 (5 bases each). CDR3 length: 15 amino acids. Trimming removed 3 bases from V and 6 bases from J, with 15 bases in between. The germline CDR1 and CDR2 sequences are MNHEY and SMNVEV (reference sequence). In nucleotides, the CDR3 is TGTGCCAGCAGTTTGGCACAGCGGCAGGGCAATGAGCAGTTCTTC. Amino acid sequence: CASSLAQRQGNEQFF.

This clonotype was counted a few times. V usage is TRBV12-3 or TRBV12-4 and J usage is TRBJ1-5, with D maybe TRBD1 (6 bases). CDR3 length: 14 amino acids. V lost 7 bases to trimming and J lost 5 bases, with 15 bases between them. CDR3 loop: CASKLTGDHQPQHF. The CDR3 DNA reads TGTGCCAGCAAACTGACAGGCGACCATCAGCCCCAGCATTTT.

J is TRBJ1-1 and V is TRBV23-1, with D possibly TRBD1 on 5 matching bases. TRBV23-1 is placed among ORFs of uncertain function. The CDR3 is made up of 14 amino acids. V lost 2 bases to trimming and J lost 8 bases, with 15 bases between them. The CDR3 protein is CASSQGFSGLEAFF. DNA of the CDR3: TGCGCCAGCAGTCAAGGATTTTCAGGGTTAGAAGCTTTCTTT.

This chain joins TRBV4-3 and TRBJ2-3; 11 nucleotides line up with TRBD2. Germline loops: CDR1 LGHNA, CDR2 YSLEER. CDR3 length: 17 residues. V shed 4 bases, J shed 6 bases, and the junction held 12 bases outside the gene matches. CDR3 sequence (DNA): TGCGCCAGCAGCCGAGAGGGGACTAGCGGACACGGTGATACGCAGTATTTT. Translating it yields CASSREGTSGHGDTQYF.

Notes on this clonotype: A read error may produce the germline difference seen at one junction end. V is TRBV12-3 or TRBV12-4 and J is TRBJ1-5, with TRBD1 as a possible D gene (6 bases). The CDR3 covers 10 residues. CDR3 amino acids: CASNKQGMDF. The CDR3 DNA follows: TGTGCCAGCAATAAACAGGGAATGGATTTT.

The CDR3 is CASRAGQGTYEQYF. DNA for the CDR3: TGTGCCAGTAGGGCTGGACAGGGAACCTACGAGCAGTACTTC. The genes are TRBV19 and TRBJ2-7; 8 positions agree with TRBD1. Germline V gene data show CDR1 as LNHDA and CDR2 as SQIVND (reference sequence). V trimming: 6 bases; J trimming: 2 bases; junction bases outside the gene matches: 6. CDR3 size: 14 residues.

In DNA form, the CDR3 reads TGTGCCAGCAATCTAGCGAAAGGAGGTGGAGAGACCCAGTACTTC. Amino acids: CASNLAKGGGETQYF. J is TRBJ2-5 and V is TRBV2; D is possibly TRBD2 (6 bases). The ends were cut back, 7 bases at V and 4 bases at J, with 19 bases in the middle. The CDR3 totals 15 residues. Looked up from germline, CDR1 is SNHLY and CDR2 is FYNNEI.

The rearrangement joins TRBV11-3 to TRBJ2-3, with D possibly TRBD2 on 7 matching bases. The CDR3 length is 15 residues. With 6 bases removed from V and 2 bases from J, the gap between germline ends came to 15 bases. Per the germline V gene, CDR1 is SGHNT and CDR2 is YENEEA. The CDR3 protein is CASSPGGGPTDTQYF. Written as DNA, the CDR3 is TGTGCCAGCAGTCCGGGGGGCGGGCCCACAGATACGCAGTATTTT.